In this sample, the clone carrying this T cell receptor beta chain turned up many times. Its target is not known. The CDR3 runs to 16 residues. In germline, CDR1 is SEHNR, CDR2 FQNEAQ (reference sequence). Trimming pared 0 bases from V and 0 bases from J, leaving 8 bases between. The sample comes from a study of Graves' ophthalmopathy and Graves' hyperthyroidism. Study-level points and caveats: Appearing in blood as well were most expanded thyroid clonotypes above 0.001 frequency.

Ophthalmopathy donors showed moderate-to-severe activity, CAS ≥3, NOSPECS ≥4 and a duration under 3 months. RNA transcripts yielded amplified TCR beta CDR3 regions. Second-round multiplex PCR followed a first-round RT-PCR using HTBI primers. One entry per CDR3 protein results from TCRdb running MiXCR on the multiplex PCR reads. Of about 740,000 distinct CDR3 sequences in the sample, 35% to 50% were seen once. What was sequenced was peripheral blood. The TCR was taken from an adult man with Graves' ophthalmopathy. This chain joins TRBV7-9 and TRBJ1-4; D is unclear. The CDR3 reads CASSLASGATNEKLFF. CDR3 bases: TGTGCCAGCAGCTTAGCCTCCGGCGCAACTAATGAAAAACTGTTTTTT.